This TCR beta chain was sequenced in a study of cytomegalovirus exposure and HLA in healthy donors. The overall study: Of about 400 genotyped donors, roughly 86% clustered with self-reported Caucasian donors.

Use of 60 Vbeta and 13 Jbeta primers characterized the PCR. The repertoire was sequenced with immunoSEQ multiplex PCR; TCRdb's copy has only in-frame clones and lacks some. Among about 130,000 clones listed, about two thirds were seen once. With regard to this clone: Its cognate antigen is unknown.

CDR3 length: 12 amino acids. V was cut by 7 bases and J by 5 bases, with 9 bases left in between. Germline-derived CDR1 and CDR2 are MNHEY and SVGAGI. Findings and caveats of the study: Follow-up analysis found HLA locus-dependent TCR association rates, highest for DRB1 and lowest for HLA-C. While the bulk of TCR sequences proved rare, some public TCRs turned up in many donors. It was 150 or so TCR beta chains that were listed as cytomegalovirus-associated.

The TCR was taken from a woman aged 55-70 years in good health and CMV-seropositive. The chain combines TRBV6-5 with TRBJ2-1, with a weak D call TRBD1 (6 bases). Sequenced input: PBMCs. The CDR3 bases are TGTGCCAGCAACAGGGCGAACAATGAGCAGTTCTTC. Amino acid sequence: CASNRANNEQFF.